These 32 T cell receptor beta chains were all obtained from the same sample, sequenced in a study of T cells in Graves' hyperthyroidism and ophthalmopathy. Authors of the study amplified TCR beta CDR3 regions from RNA transcripts. HTBI primers were used for first-round RT-PCR of the TCR CDR3. TCRdb used MiXCR to reprocess the multiplex PCR reads, holding one entry per CDR3 protein. This table holds around 350,000 distinct CDR3 sequences, approximately 19% found once. Sequences were obtained from blood. The receptors come from a woman aged 18-29 years with Graves' hyperthyroidism.

The V call is TRBV27, the J call TRBJ2-2; no clear D gene. The CDR3 contains 15 residues. Germline V lookup: CDR1 MNHEY, CDR2 SMNVEV (reference sequence). Trimming cost V 3 bases and J 4 bases, with 12 bases left between them. The CDR3 DNA is TGTGCCAGCAGTTTCGTTCGGCCGCTCACCGGGGAGCTGTTTTTT. This translates into CASSFVRPLTGELFF.

This clonotype has a count of ten or more. DNA of the CDR3: TGCGCCAGCAGCCATAGAAGGGAAACTCCGAACACTGAAGCTTTCTTT. Its translation: CASSHRRETPNTEAFF. The chain has TRBV4-1 and TRBJ1-1; the D is unclear. Per germline, CDR1 MGHRA and CDR2 YSYEKL. This CDR3 has 16 amino acids. Trimming pared 3 bases from V and 1 base from J, leaving 15 bases between.

This clonotype was counted ten times or more. V and J are TRBV4-1 and TRBJ1-1; D is unresolved. CDR1 MGHRA and CDR2 YSYEKL come from the germline V gene. The CDR3 is 14 amino acids. The V and J ends lost 2 bases and 0 bases respectively, with 7 bases between them. This chain's CDR3 is CASSQPVLNTEAFF. The DNA of the CDR3 is TGCGCCAGCAGCCAACCAGTCCTGAACACTGAAGCTTTCTTT.

This clonotype has ten or more counts. The rearrangement joins TRBV20-1 to TRBJ2-2; D uncertain. CDR1 DFQATT and CDR2 SNEGSKA come from the germline V gene (reference sequence). The CDR3 sequence is 11 residues long. V was clipped by 6 bases and J by 5 bases, with 7 bases between them. CDR3 sequence: CSAGKTGELFF. Written as DNA, the CDR3 is TGCAGTGCAGGGAAAACCGGGGAGCTGTTTTTT.

At least ten counts were recorded for this clonotype. The rearrangement joins TRBV5-6 to TRBJ1-2; TRBD1 aligns across 10 bases. Trimming took 2 bases from V and 2 from J; bases not matched to a gene: 15. Germline V gene sequence: CDR1 SGHDT, CDR2 YYEEEE. The CDR3 is 19 amino acids. CDR3 sequence: CASSFTPYATGGENYGYTF. The CDR3 nucleotides are TGTGCCAGCAGCTTCACCCCTTACGCGACAGGGGGCGAAAACTATGGCTACACCTTC.

This clonotype has at least ten counts. This sequence joins TRBV6-5 and TRBJ2-7; possible D gene TRBD2, 7 bases. V lost 4 bases to trimming and J lost 5 bases, with 15 bases between them. Per germline, CDR1 MNHEY and CDR2 SVGAGI. This CDR3 has 14 residues. CDR3 in DNA: TGTGCCAGCAGTTCCATGGCGGGGGCCGACGAGCAGTACTTC. This sequence encodes CASSSMAGADEQYF.

Ten or more counts support this clonotype. V and J are TRBV5-5 and TRBJ2-7; D unresolved. Germline CDR1 SGHKS, CDR2 YYEKEE (reference sequence). This CDR3 region has 15 residues. With 2 bases removed from V and 0 bases from J, the gap between germline ends came to 12 bases. DNA of the CDR3: TGTGCCAGCAGCTTCCAGCGCCTTAGCTCCTACGAGCAGTACTTC. As protein: CASSFQRLSSYEQYF.

At least ten counts were recorded for this clonotype. V and J are TRBV15 and TRBJ2-7; possibly TRBD1 for D (5 bases). V was trimmed by 2 bases and J by 0 bases, leaving 17 bases between them. Germline CDR1 is LNHNV and CDR2 is YYDKDF (reference sequence). The CDR3 is made up of 17 amino acids. This CDR3 is CATSRPNTRVRSYEQYF. CDR3 sequence (DNA): TGTGCCACCAGCAGACCCAACACCAGGGTACGCTCCTACGAGCAGTACTTC.

At least ten counts were recorded for this clonotype. The chain combines TRBV25-1 with TRBJ2-2; D gene uncertain. CDR1 and CDR2 from the germline V gene are MGHDK and SYGVNS. The length of the CDR3 is 14 residues. Trimming removed 1 base from V and 5 bases from J, with 8 bases in between. The CDR3: CASSESGYTGELFF. DNA of the CDR3: TGTGCCAGCAGTGAATCCGGGTATACCGGGGAGCTGTTTTTT.

This clonotype showed up many times. DNA of the CDR3: TGTGCCAGCAGCCAAGCCTCCCGAGAGACCCAGTACTTC. This encodes CASSQASRETQYF. The V gene is TRBV3-1, the J gene TRBJ2-5; no reliable D call. V dropped 1 base and J dropped 4 bases, with 7 bases sitting between them. Germline V gives CDR1 LGHDT, CDR2 YNNKEL (reference sequence). CDR3 length: 13 residues.

The chain couples TRBV18 to TRBJ1-1; TRBD1 might be the D (5 bases). The V gene lost 1 base and the J gene lost 1 base, with 10 bases spanning the gap. The CDR3 is made up of 15 amino acids. Per the germline V gene, CDR1 is KGHSH and CDR2 is LQKENI. CDR3 in amino acids: CASSPLLGANTEAFF. For the CDR3, the DNA is TGTGCCAGCTCACCACTTCTAGGGGCGAACACTGAAGCTTTCTTT.

This clonotype was counted at least ten times. The chain combines TRBV7-9 with TRBJ1-2; D ambiguous. The CDR3 spans 11 residues. The germline V gene encodes CDR1 SEHNR and CDR2 FQNEAQ (reference sequence). V dropped 5 bases and J dropped 8 bases, with 9 bases sitting between them. The DNA for the CDR3 is TGTGCCAGCAGCCCGGAGATCGGCTACACCTTC. Amino acids: CASSPEIGYTF.

In its sample, this clonotype was seen many times. The rearrangement links TRBV5-1 to TRBJ2-4, with 8 bases fitting TRBD2. Germline V gene data show CDR1 as SGHRS and CDR2 as YFSETQ. The ends lost 4 bases at V and 3 bases at J; junction bases unmatched: 3. The CDR3 length is 14 residues. Written as DNA, the CDR3 is TGCGCCAGCAGCGATAGCGGGGTCAAAAACATTCAGTACTTC. Encoded protein: CASSDSGVKNIQYF.

This clonotype was observed many times. The V gene is TRBV6-1, the J gene TRBJ1-2; D is perhaps TRBD1 (6 bases). Germline CDR1 is MNHNS and CDR2 is SASEGT. The CDR3 contains 15 residues. V was shortened by 1 base and J by 0 bases, with 9 bases between the two germline ends. The CDR3 spells CASSEGTAPNYGYTF. In nucleotides, the CDR3 is TGTGCCAGCAGTGAAGGGACAGCCCCTAACTATGGCTACACCTTC.

Many counts were recorded for this clonotype. The gene calls are TRBV11-2 and TRBJ2-5; TRBD1 matches 10 bases. Germline V gene lookup returns CDR1 SGHAT and CDR2 FQNNGV. The CDR3 contains 15 residues. V shed 5 bases, J shed 5 bases, and the junction held 8 bases outside the gene matches. The DNA for the CDR3 is TGTGCCAGCAGCCCGTTGGGACAGGGGTTGGAGACCCAGTACTTC. It specifies CASSPLGQGLETQYF.

This clonotype was seen many times. The chain employs TRBV6-1 and TRBJ1-5, with D hard to call. The V gene lost 1 base and the J gene lost 1 base, with 8 bases spanning the gap. The germline V gene encodes CDR1 MNHNS and CDR2 SASEGT. The CDR3 has 15 amino acids. CDR3 loop: CASSEGSISNQPQHF. For the CDR3, the DNA is TGTGCCAGCAGTGAAGGGAGCATAAGCAATCAGCCCCAGCATTTT.

Many counts were recorded for this clonotype. This chain uses TRBV11-1 with TRBJ1-1; D call uncertain. Germline CDR1 SGHAT, CDR2 FQDESV (reference sequence). The V end was cut by 7 bases, the J end by 0 bases, with 9 bases between. This CDR3 has 13 residues. The CDR3 sequence is CASIGDLNTEAFF. CDR3 DNA sequence: TGTGCCAGCATCGGAGACTTGAACACTGAAGCTTTCTTT.

This clonotype was counted ten times or more. The J gene is TRBJ2-5, the V gene TRBV20-1, with no clear D. Per the germline V gene, CDR1 is DFQATT and CDR2 is SNEGSKA (reference sequence). The V gene lost 1 base and the J gene lost 2 bases, with 8 bases spanning the gap. The CDR3 sequence is 13 residues long. CDR3 sequence (DNA): TGCAGTGCTAGAGGCACACTTCAAGAGACCCAGTACTTC. It specifies CSARGTLQETQYF.

This clonotype was seen many times. The chain couples TRBV20-1 to TRBJ2-7; D might be TRBD2 (5 bases). Germline V gene lookup returns CDR1 DFQATT and CDR2 SNEGSKA (reference sequence). Trimming left V 2 bases short and J 1 base short, with 15 bases between. The CDR3 is 15 residues long. The CDR3 loop is CSARRLLVSSYEQYF. In DNA form, the CDR3 reads TGCAGTGCTAGACGCTTACTAGTTAGTTCCTACGAGCAGTACTTC.

This clonotype turned up a few times. The chain links TRBV9 to TRBJ2-5; D tentatively fits TRBD1 or TRBD2 (5 bases each). The CDR3 extends over 16 amino acids. The germline V and J ends were trimmed by 4 bases and 3 bases, with 19 bases remaining between them. Germline CDR1 SGDLS, CDR2 YYNGEE. CDR3 protein: CASSISGTLTKETQYF. For the CDR3, the DNA is TGTGCCAGCAGCATTTCCGGGACCTTAACCAAAGAGACCCAGTACTTC.

This clonotype has a count of ten or more. Just one base apart from a much larger clone, this may be a read error. V gene TRBV12-3 or TRBV12-4 combines with J gene TRBJ2-5, with D unclear. This CDR3 comprises 13 residues. CDR3 nucleotides: TGTGCCATCCTTCCACTGGACCAAGAGACCAAGTACTTC. As protein: CAILPLDQETKYF.

This clonotype was counted between two and nine times. The chain carries TRBV11-2 and TRBJ2-5; D might be TRBD2 (5 bases). The CDR3 contains 14 residues. Looked up from germline, CDR1 is SGHAT and CDR2 is FQNNGV. V was cut by 0 bases and J by 5 bases, with 10 bases left in between. For the CDR3, the DNA is TGTGCCAGCAGCTTAGATTCGAGAGGGGAGACCCAGTACTTC. Translation: CASSLDSRGETQYF.

This clonotype was observed many times. The chain recombines TRBV11-2 with TRBJ1-1, with no clear D. CDR1 SGHAT and CDR2 FQNNGV come from the germline V gene. CDR3 size: 15 residues. Trimming pared 6 bases from V and 1 base from J, leaving 15 bases between. CDR3 in amino acids: CASRSSRGKNTEAFF. CDR3 sequence (DNA): TGTGCCAGCAGATCCAGTCGGGGAAAGAACACTGAAGCTTTCTTT.

This clonotype was counted many times. The J gene is TRBJ2-5, the V gene TRBV10-3; the D is unclear. This CDR3 contains 13 residues. V lost 3 bases, J lost 5 bases, and 10 bases lay in between. Germline V gene sequence: CDR1 ENHRY, CDR2 SYGVKD. CDR3 nucleotides: TGTGCCATCAGTGAAACTTCTGCGGAGACCCAGTACTTC. Residues: CAISETSAETQYF.

V gene TRBV2 combines with J gene TRBJ2-7; D possibly uses TRBD1 or TRBD2 (5 bases each). The CDR3 contains 13 residues. V gave up 6 bases and J gave up 7 bases, with 16 bases separating them. CDR1 and CDR2 (germline): SNHLY, FYNNEI. The CDR3 here is CASRAEGVGEQYF. CDR3 sequence (DNA): TGTGCCAGCAGAGCGGAAGGGGTTGGTGAGCAGTACTTC.

This clonotype occurred many times. The CDR3 region is CASSQDSLTQAFF. Here the CDR3 DNA reads TGTGCCAGCAGCCAAGATTCACTAACTCAAGCTTTCTTT. V gene TRBV14 combines with J gene TRBJ1-1; D is unresolved. Germline lookup yields CDR1 SGHDN and CDR2 FVKESK. V was trimmed by 0 bases and J by 9 bases, leaving 11 bases between them. The CDR3 spans 13 residues. Supplemented by reference TRBV14 and TRBJ1-1, the full variable domain reads EAGVTQFPSHSVIEKGQTVTLRCDPISGHDNLYWYRRVMGKEIKFLLHFVKESKQDESGMPNNRFLAERTGGTYSTLKVQPAELEDSGVYFCASSQDSLTQAFFGQGTRLTVV.

There are many counts of this clonotype. The rearrangement links TRBV20-1 to TRBJ2-2; D remains ambiguous. Per germline, CDR1 DFQATT and CDR2 SNEGSKA (reference sequence). V gave up 4 bases and J gave up 4 bases, with 7 bases separating them. The CDR3 totals 12 residues. The CDR3 spells CSANRGTGELFF. CDR3 DNA: TGCAGTGCTAACCGAGGCACCGGGGAGCTGTTTTTT.

This clonotype was detected many times. The V call is TRBV20-1, the J call TRBJ2-5; 10 bases match TRBD2. With 6 bases clipped from V and 0 bases from J, the junction kept 7 bases outside the gene matches. CDR1 DFQATT and CDR2 SNEGSKA come from the germline V gene (reference sequence). The CDR3 consists of 15 residues. CDR3 in DNA: TGCAGTGCCACCGGACTAGCGGAATACCAAGAGACCCAGTACTTC. Translation gives CSATGLAEYQETQYF.

This clonotype was picked up many times. The chain joins TRBV11-1 to TRBJ2-7; D might be TRBD1 or TRBD2, each matching 5 bases. This CDR3 contains 16 residues. The germline gives CDR1 SGHAT, CDR2 FQDESV (reference sequence). Trimming pared 5 bases from V and 0 bases from J, leaving 17 bases between. CDR3 nucleotide sequence: TGTGCCAGCAGCCCTAAGGTTTGGGGGAGCTCCTACGAGCAGTACTTC. As protein: CASSPKVWGSSYEQYF.

The chain couples TRBV12-3 or TRBV12-4 to TRBJ1-1; D remains ambiguous. The CDR3 has 13 residues. V dropped 3 bases and J dropped 4 bases, with 9 bases sitting between them. CDR3 in DNA: TGTGCCAGCAGTTTTATAGATACCACTGAAGCTTTCTTT. Amino acids: CASSFIDTTEAFF.

This clonotype was seen repeatedly, ten times or more. This sequence joins TRBV10-1 and TRBJ2-7; perhaps TRBD2 as D (6 bases). The ends were cut back, 3 bases at V and 5 bases at J, with 20 bases in the middle. There are 16 residues in the CDR3. Germline CDR1 is WNHNN and CDR2 is SYGVQD (reference sequence). The CDR3 loop is CASSDEKGLDEDEQYF. The CDR3 DNA reads TGCGCCAGCAGTGACGAGAAGGGACTGGATGAAGACGAGCAGTACTTC.

The sample holds a few counts of this clonotype. The chain has TRBV12-3 or TRBV12-4 and TRBJ1-1; 7 positions agree with TRBD1. V dropped 5 bases and J dropped 2; count of bases not matched to a gene: 8. This CDR3 spans 15 amino acids. This CDR3 is CASSLDRRYNTEAFF. In nucleotides, the CDR3 is TGTGCCAGCAGTCTGGACAGGCGGTACAACACTGAAGCTTTCTTT.